This TCR beta chain came from a study of CD8+CD57+ T cells in acquired aplastic anemia. On the study more broadly: Average DNA yield from sorted CD4+ and CD8+ cells was about 3 ug. Study findings and constraints: Patients had twenty-nine CD8+ CDR3 sequences in common with controls (the shared set).

The germline V gene has CDR1 SGHAT and CDR2 FQNNGV. CDR3 length equals 14 residues. V shed 6 bases and J 4 bases; nucleotides not matched to a gene: 9. It was genomic DNA that served as the template for profiling TCR beta VDJ and CDR3. TCRdb fed the reads into MiXCR, producing one record per CDR3 protein. The sample records over 150,000 distinct CDR3 sequences, roughly half being singletons. As regards this clonotype: Its specificity is not known.

This rearrangement joins TRBV11-2 to TRBJ2-7; TRBD2 agrees at 7 bases. This receptor was taken from a human donor in good health, serving as a control. The sample comprised sorted CD4+, CD8+, or CD8+CD57+ T cells (not recorded which) from PBMCs. CDR3 in amino acids: CASSLLAVAYEQYF. The CDR3 nucleotides read TGTGCCAGCAGTCTTCTAGCGGTAGCTTACGAGCAGTACTTC.